A single sample is the source of the 25 T cell receptor beta chains below, sequenced in a study of low-dose radiotherapy and immunotherapy resistance in tumors. TRAV and TRBV primers primed cDNA for both TCRalpha and TCRbeta. It was with a constant-region primer and a V-primer adapter that TCRs were amplified over approximately 20 PCR cycles. TCRdb independently ran MiXCR on the reads; one entry per CDR3 protein. The data contain more than 70,000 distinct CDR3 sequences, more than 20% of them seen just once; the ten biggest clones take up 10% to 15%. Described time point: after trial treatment. The sample's treatment: LDRT plus nivolumab, ipilimumab, low-dose cyclophosphamide and aspirin (RACIN trial). Here the sequenced sample was PBMCs, taken after low-dose radiotherapy plus immunotherapy. Every receptor here comes from a female donor with ovarian cancer.

This clonotype was seen repeatedly, ten times or more. The chain joins TRBV6-6 to TRBJ1-6; D not resolved. The CDR3 is made up of 15 amino acids. Trimming shortened V by 0 bases and J by 4 bases, and 7 bases separated the two germline ends. Germline V gene sequence: CDR1 MNHNY, CDR2 SVGAGI (reference sequence). The CDR3 loop reads CASSYSAIYNSPLHF. The CDR3, as DNA: TGTGCCAGCAGTTACTCGGCAATATATAATTCACCCCTCCACTTT.

This clonotype appeared many times. The V gene is TRBV6-2 or TRBV6-3, the J gene TRBJ2-7, with 10 nucleotides matching TRBD1. The CDR3 runs to 13 residues. The J segment lost 4 bases and the V segment lost 6 bases, leaving 3 bases of the junction unmatched. The V gene's germline CDR1 is MNHEY and CDR2 SVGEGT. The CDR3 region has the DNA TGTGCCAGCAGACCGGGACAGGGGTACGAGCAGTACTTC. Translating gives CASRPGQGYEQYF.

This clonotype was observed many times. The rearrangement joins TRBV29-1 to TRBJ1-2; perhaps TRBD1 as D (5 bases). Trimming shortened V by 3 bases and J by 8 bases, and 16 bases separated the two germline ends. There are 13 residues in the CDR3. CDR1 is SQVTM, CDR2 ANQGSEA, per germline. CDR3 sequence: CSVDAQGRGGYTF. DNA for the CDR3: TGCAGCGTTGACGCGCAGGGAAGGGGCGGCTACACCTTC.

This clonotype is medium-sized (0.01 to 0.1%) in the sample. The J gene is TRBJ2-6, the V gene TRBV5-1; D uncertain. The ends were cut back, 0 bases at V and 0 bases at J, with 28 bases in the middle. Looked up from germline, CDR1 is SGHRS and CDR2 is YFSETQ. The CDR3 runs 23 residues. In DNA form, the CDR3 reads TGCGCCAGCAGCTTGGACCCCCTCCTACCCGCCAAGGGTGGGCTCTCTGGGGCCAACGTCCTGACTTTC. This sequence encodes CASSLDPLLPAKGGLSGANVLTF.

This clonotype was recorded many times. The V and J genes are TRBV20-1 and TRBJ1-4, with a possible D match to TRBD1 (5 bases). V dropped 6 bases and J dropped 8 bases, with 16 bases sitting between them. There are 13 residues in the CDR3. The germline CDR1 and CDR2 sequences are DFQATT and SNEGSKA (reference sequence). In DNA form, the CDR3 reads TGCAGTGCGTCGACGGGCCAGGGAGAAAAACTGTTTTTT. It encodes CSASTGQGEKLFF.

In its sample, this clonotype was seen a few times. This chain links TRBV28 with TRBJ2-3; TRBD1 might be the D (5 bases). The CDR3 has 15 amino acids. Germline CDR1 and CDR2: MDHEN and SYDVKM. V was shortened by 5 bases and J by 0 bases, with 12 bases between the two germline ends. In nucleotides, the CDR3 is TGTGCCAGCAGTAACCCAGGGTCTAGCACAGATACGCAGTATTTT. Translation: CASSNPGSSTDTQYF. Complete variable domain (other parts from reference TRBV28 and TRBJ2-3): DVKVTQSSRYLVKRTGEKVFLECVQDMDHENMFWYRQDPGLGLRLIYFSYDVKMKEKGDIPEGYSVSREKKERFSLILESASTNQTSMYLCASSNPGSSTDTQYFGPGTRLTVL.

This clonotype was recorded at least ten times. The rearrangement uses TRBV24-1 and TRBJ2-1; 7 bases are a match to TRBD2. The CDR3 sequence is 18 residues long. Germline assignment: CDR1 KGHDR and CDR2 SFDVKD. V lost 7 bases and J lost 6; bases outside the gene matches: 20. The CDR3: CATSATGSLAADLNEQFF. CDR3 sequence (DNA): TGTGCCACCAGCGCCACAGGATCCCTAGCGGCCGACCTCAATGAGCAGTTCTTC.

V is TRBV13 and J is TRBJ1-1, with D perhaps TRBD1 (5 bases). Germline V CDR1 and CDR2: PRHDT, FYEKMQ (reference sequence). The CDR3 is 15 residues long. The V end was cut by 10 bases, the J end by 0 bases, with 18 bases between. The CDR3 DNA reads as TGTGCCACCACCGCCCAGGGCGGCCTGAACACTGAAGCTTTCTTT. It codes for CATTAQGGLNTEAFF.

This clonotype was seen a handful of times. This rearrangement joins TRBV25-1 to TRBJ1-1; D not certain. The CDR3 has 14 residues. Between the trimmed V and J ends, which lost 4 bases and 6 bases, there was a span of 15 bases. Germline V gene data show CDR1 as MGHDK and CDR2 as SYGVNS. The CDR3 reads CASSAPGSGAEAFF. The CDR3 DNA reads TGTGCCAGCAGTGCACCGGGGAGTGGGGCTGAAGCTTTCTTT.

This clonotype was counted ten times or more. The rearrangement joins TRBV7-9 to TRBJ2-7; tentatively, D is TRBD1 or TRBD2 (5 bases each). Trimming pared 5 bases from V and 4 bases from J, leaving 21 bases between. Germline CDR1 and CDR2: SEHNR and FQNEAQ (reference sequence). This CDR3 has 16 amino acids. The CDR3 region is CASSPSGARGVYEQYF. The CDR3 DNA is TGTGCCAGCAGCCCATCCGGGGCTAGGGGAGTTTACGAGCAGTACTTC.

The chain couples TRBV4-3 to TRBJ1-6, with D perhaps TRBD1 (5 bases). Germline V gene data show CDR1 as LGHNA and CDR2 as YSLEER. Trimming pared 4 bases from V and 10 bases from J, leaving 17 bases between. CDR3 length: 15 residues. CDR3 residues: CASSRAGDGVSPLHF. CDR3 sequence (DNA): TGCGCCAGCAGCCGAGCTGGGGACGGAGTATCACCCCTCCACTTT.

The gene calls are TRBV5-4 and TRBJ2-1; D might be TRBD2 (7 bases). The ends were cut back, 0 bases at V and 9 bases at J, with 10 bases in the middle. This CDR3 contains 13 residues. From germline, CDR1 is SGHNT and CDR2 YYREEE (reference sequence). Written as DNA, the CDR3 is TGTGCCAGCAGCTTGGTGGGAGGGGGTGAGCAGTTCTTC. Translating gives CASSLVGGGEQFF.

As concerns this clonotype: The junction departs from germline at one end; a sequencing error may be responsible. The J gene is TRBJ2-1, the V gene TRBV4-2; 12 bases line up with TRBD2. The CDR3 has 20 residues. CDR1 is LGHNA, CDR2 YNFKEQ, per germline. The chain's CDR3 is CASSQVGLAGGPSSYNGQFF. The DNA of the CDR3 is TGTGCCAGCAGCCAAGTCGGGCTAGCGGGAGGGCCGAGCTCCTACAATGGGCAGTTCTTC.

This clonotype was picked up many times. The chain links TRBV5-1 to TRBJ1-1, with 7 bases lining up with TRBD1. The CDR3 length is 13 residues. Germline lookup yields CDR1 SGHRS and CDR2 YFSETQ. V was clipped by 4 bases and J by 5 bases; unmatched bases: 5. This CDR3 reads CASSGGGRTEAFF. CDR3 bases: TGCGCCAGCAGCGGAGGGGGCAGGACTGAAGCTTTCTTT. Full variable domain (outside the CDR3, taken from reference TRBV5-1 and TRBJ1-1): KAGVTQTPRYLIKTRGQQVTLSCSPISGHRSVSWYQQTPGQGLQFLFEYFSETQRNKGNFPGRFSGRQFSNSRSEMNVSTLELGDSALYLCASSGGGRTEAFFGQGTRLTVV.

This clonotype was recorded a few times. The genes are TRBV10-1 and TRBJ1-2, with D possibly matching TRBD1 (6 bases). CDR1 and CDR2 from the germline V gene are WNHNN and SYGVQD (reference sequence). Trimming stripped 2 bases from V and 4 bases from J, with 14 bases between. There are 15 residues in the CDR3. CDR3 DNA: TGCGCCAGCAGTGAGGATCGCAGGGGTAGCTATGGCTACACCTTC. Its translation: CASSEDRRGSYGYTF.

This clonotype was seen at least ten times. V usage is TRBV20-1 and J usage is TRBJ1-2, with TRBD1 matching 7 bases. Germline trimming cut 4 bases from V and 3 bases from J; bases unmatched to any gene: 5. This CDR3 has 13 amino acids. CDR1 and CDR2 (germline): DFQATT, SNEGSKA (reference sequence). The CDR3 DNA follows: TGCAGTGCTATCGGGACAGTATACTATGGCTACACCTTC. This translates into CSAIGTVYYGYTF.

This clonotype was counted at least ten times. The chain uses TRBV3-1 and TRBJ1-2, with a possible D match to TRBD1 (6 bases). V was trimmed by 5 bases and J by 4 bases, leaving 17 bases between them. Germline CDR1 and CDR2: LGHDT and YNNKEL (reference sequence). The CDR3 runs 15 residues. In DNA, the CDR3 is TGTGCCAGCAGCTTTTACCAGGGAGGGGGCTATGGCTACACCTTC. This translates into CASSFYQGGGYGYTF.

This clonotype was recorded a few times. V is TRBV27 and J is TRBJ1-5; no clear D. The V gene lost 5 bases and the J gene lost 6 bases, with 23 bases spanning the gap. Per the germline V gene, CDR1 is MNHEY and CDR2 is SMNVEV (reference sequence). The CDR3 is made up of 17 amino acids. CDR3 DNA sequence: TGTGCCAGCAGTCAACAATCCGGGCCGAGGGTGGGTCAGCCCCAGCATTTT. Translating it yields CASSQQSGPRVGQPQHF.

The chain employs TRBV24-1 and TRBJ1-2, with unresolved D. Trimming pared 1 base from V and 2 bases from J, leaving 7 bases between. The CDR3 consists of 14 residues. Germline loops: CDR1 KGHDR, CDR2 SFDVKD. CDR3 sequence (DNA): TGTGCCACCAGTGATTTCGCTCAGAACTATGGCTACACCTTC. Its protein product is CATSDFAQNYGYTF.

This clonotype appeared many times. The CDR3 DNA reads as TGTGCCAGCAGCCAAGCAGCGGGAGTGAATGAGCAGTTCTTC. Translated, it gives CASSQAAGVNEQFF. V gene TRBV3-1 combines with J gene TRBJ2-1; 8 bases are shared with TRBD2. Germline V gives CDR1 LGHDT, CDR2 YNNKEL (reference sequence). The length of the CDR3 is 14 residues. V dropped 1 base and J dropped 7; count of bases not matched to a gene: 3.

To note about this clonotype: A far larger clone is just one base off, so this is likely a read error. The chain carries TRBV7-9 and TRBJ2-1; unclear D gene. The length of the CDR3 is 13 residues. V was trimmed by 6 bases and J by 10 bases, leaving 16 bases between them. CDR1 SEHNR and CDR2 FQNEAQ come from the germline V gene (reference sequence). CDR3 sequence: CASSFEESYEQFF. The CDR3 DNA follows: TGTGCCAGCAGTTTCGAGGAAAGCTACGAGCAGTTCTTC.

The gene calls are TRBV15 and TRBJ1-5; 8 bases fit TRBD1. Germline-derived CDR1 and CDR2 are LNHNV and YYDKDF (reference sequence). There are 16 residues in the CDR3. The V segment lost 1 base and the J segment 6 bases; nucleotides outside the gene matches: 8. CDR3 residues: CATSRALPGGGQPQHF. The CDR3 bases are TGTGCCACCAGCAGAGCTCTGCCAGGGGGCGGTCAGCCCCAGCATTTT.

This chain uses TRBV5-1 with TRBJ2-3; D remains ambiguous. Germline V CDR1 and CDR2: SGHRS, YFSETQ. The CDR3 sequence is 14 residues long. Between the trimmed V and J ends, which lost 4 bases and 4 bases, there was a span of 13 bases. The CDR3 bases are TGCGCCAGCAGCGCCCTTCAGGTAGCAGATACGCAGTATTTT. As protein: CASSALQVADTQYF.

J is TRBJ2-2 and V is TRBV28, with a tentative D call TRBD2 (7 bases). Germline V CDR1 and CDR2: MDHEN, SYDVKM. V was clipped by 7 bases and J by 4 bases, with 19 bases between them. The CDR3 spans 16 residues. CDR3 sequence: CASTPGGGSATGELFF. CDR3 in DNA: TGTGCCAGCACCCCCGGCGGGGGCTCGGCCACCGGGGAGCTGTTTTTT.

This clonotype has at least ten counts. The V and J genes are TRBV4-2 and TRBJ2-2; D gene unclear. The CDR3 spans 15 residues. V lost 0 bases and J lost 1, with 6 bases in between. Germline V CDR1 and CDR2: LGHNA, YNFKEQ. The CDR3, as DNA: TGTGCCAGCAGCCAAGACAGGATGAACACCGGGGAGCTGTTTTTT. It codes for CASSQDRMNTGELFF.